This TCR beta chain was retrieved from a study of shared clonotypes between healthy human individuals. Naive CD8 cells were CD45RO-negative, positively selected for CCR7, excluding terminally differentiated effector memory CD45RA+ cells. This was a deep-level run. The protocol was immunoSEQ multiplex PCR, while the TCRdb copy is restricted to in-frame clones and leaves out a portion. The data show about 2 million clones, about 95% seen once. The source of this sequence is a young man in good health. Source material: naive CD8+ T cells sorted from blood.

Here the CDR3 DNA reads TGTGCCAGCAGCCCTAGACAGGGGCCCAACACCGGGGAGCTGTTTTTT. This translates into CASSPRQGPNTGELFF. V gene TRBV5-8 combines with J gene TRBJ2-2; TRBD1 aligns across 8 bases. The CDR3 contains 16 residues. Germline CDR1 reads SGHTS; CDR2 reads YDEGEE. After removal of 4 bases from V and 2 bases from J, the junction contained 7 bases not matched to a gene.